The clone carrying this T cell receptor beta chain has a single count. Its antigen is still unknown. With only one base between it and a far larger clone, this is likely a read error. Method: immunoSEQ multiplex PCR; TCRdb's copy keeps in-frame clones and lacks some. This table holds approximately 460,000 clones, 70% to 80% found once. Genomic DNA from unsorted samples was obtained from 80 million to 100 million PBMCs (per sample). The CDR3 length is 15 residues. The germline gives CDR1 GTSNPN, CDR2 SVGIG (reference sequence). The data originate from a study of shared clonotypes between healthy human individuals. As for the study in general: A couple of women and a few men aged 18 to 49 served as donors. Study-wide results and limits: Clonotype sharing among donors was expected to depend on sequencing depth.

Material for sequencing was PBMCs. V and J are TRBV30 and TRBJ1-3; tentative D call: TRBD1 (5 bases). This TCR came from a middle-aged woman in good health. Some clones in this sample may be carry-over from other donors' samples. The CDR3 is CAWSPGTARGSTIYF. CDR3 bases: TGTGCCTGGAGCCCGGGGACCGCTCGGGGAAGCACCATATATTTT.